The present T cell receptor beta chain was sequenced within a study of Ad26.COV2.S vaccination and SARS-CoV-2 variants. At the level of the study: Sample donor was a member of the COV1001 Ad26.COV2.S trial arm. Overall study findings and caveats: Reportedly, after vaccination the spike-specific CD8+ and CD4+ T cell responses displayed substantial breadth.

The treatment here: 15 to 20 received Ad26.COV2.S at low or high dose, single or two shots; several received placebo; per-sample allocation not given. Samples were taken on day 63 after the first vaccine or placebo injection. This person who donated was an adult of 18-55 years in Boston. A note on this clone: Its antigen is still unknown.

TCRdb's table, derived via immunoSEQ multiplex PCR, lists solely in-frame clones and lacks some. This repertoire shows fewer than 400,000 clones, more than 70% found once; its top ten account for 1.9%. The sample consisted of peripheral blood, taken in a trial of Ad26.COV2.S vaccine versus placebo. The sequence was collected from a person aged 18 to 65 who received the Ad26.COV2.S COVID-19 vaccine or a placebo.

The CDR3 protein is CASSQDPDFGGLYNSPLHF. The CDR3 DNA reads TGTGCCAGCAGCCAAGATCCGGATTTTGGGGGTCTCTATAATTCACCCCTCCACTTT. The V call is TRBV3-1 (or the pseudogene TRBV3-2), the J call TRBJ1-6; D is possibly TRBD1 (5 bases). Trimming stripped 0 bases from V and 3 bases from J, with 18 bases between. Germline CDR1 and CDR2: LGHDT and YNNKEL (reference sequence). The CDR3 totals 19 residues.